This T cell receptor beta chain appears in the sequencing data of a study of cytomegalovirus exposure and HLA in healthy donors. There are 15 residues in the CDR3. Germline CDR1 reads MGHRA; CDR2 reads YSYEKL. V dropped 1 base and J dropped 4 bases, with 13 bases sitting between them. The PCR had 60 Vbeta and 13 Jbeta primers. The protocol was immunoSEQ multiplex PCR, while the TCRdb copy is restricted to in-frame clones and leaves out a portion. This sample has 60,000 to 90,000 clones, with less than 75% found just once. The chain recombines TRBV4-1 with TRBJ2-5; D may be TRBD2 (6 bases). The TCR comes from a man in his forties or fifties in good health and CMV-seropositive. The sample taken for sequencing was PBMCs. DNA of the CDR3: TGCGCCAGCAGCCAAGCGGGAGCCGGGGGAGAGACCCAGTACTTC. Residues: CASSQAGAGGETQYF.